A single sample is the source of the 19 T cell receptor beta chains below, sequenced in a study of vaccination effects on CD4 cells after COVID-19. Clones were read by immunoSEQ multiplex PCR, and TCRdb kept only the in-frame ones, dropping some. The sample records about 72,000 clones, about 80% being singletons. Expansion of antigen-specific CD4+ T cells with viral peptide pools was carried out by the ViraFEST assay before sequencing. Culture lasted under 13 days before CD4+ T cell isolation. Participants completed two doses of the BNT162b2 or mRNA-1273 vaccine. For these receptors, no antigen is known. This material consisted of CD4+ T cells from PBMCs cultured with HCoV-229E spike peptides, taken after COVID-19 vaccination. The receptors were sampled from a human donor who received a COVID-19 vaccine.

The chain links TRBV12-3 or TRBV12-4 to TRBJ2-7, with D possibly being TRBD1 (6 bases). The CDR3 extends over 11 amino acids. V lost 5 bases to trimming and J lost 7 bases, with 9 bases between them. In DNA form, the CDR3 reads TGTGCCAGCAGTACAGGGAGAGAGCAGTACGTC. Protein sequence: CASSTGREQYV.

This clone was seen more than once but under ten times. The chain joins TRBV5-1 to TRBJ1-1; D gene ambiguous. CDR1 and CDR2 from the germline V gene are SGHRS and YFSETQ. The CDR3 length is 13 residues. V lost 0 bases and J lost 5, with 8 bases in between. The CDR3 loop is CASSLERDTEAFF. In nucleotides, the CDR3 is TGCGCCAGCAGCTTGGAGAGGGATACTGAAGCTTTCTTT.

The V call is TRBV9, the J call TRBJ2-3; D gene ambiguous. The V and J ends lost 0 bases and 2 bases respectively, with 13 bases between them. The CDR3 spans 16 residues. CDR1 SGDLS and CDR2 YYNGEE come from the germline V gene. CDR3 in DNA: TGTGCCAGCAGCGTAGGGTCTAACGATATCACAGATACGCAGTATTTT. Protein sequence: CASSVGSNDITDTQYF.

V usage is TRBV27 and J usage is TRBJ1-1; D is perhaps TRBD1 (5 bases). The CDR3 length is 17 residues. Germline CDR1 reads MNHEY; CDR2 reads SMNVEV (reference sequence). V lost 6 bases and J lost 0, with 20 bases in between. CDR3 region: CASRGPGISAMNTEAFF. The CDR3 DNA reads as TGTGCCAGCAGGGGGCCAGGGATAAGTGCCATGAACACTGAAGCTTTCTTT.

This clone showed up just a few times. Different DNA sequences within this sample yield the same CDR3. CDR3 amino acids: CASSLGRNTEAFF. In nucleotides, the CDR3 is TGTGCCAGCAGCTTAGGGCGGAACACTGAAGCTTTCTTT. V and J are TRBV11-3 and TRBJ1-1, with D unresolved. The V end was cut by 1 base, the J end by 1 base, with 4 bases between. This CDR3 contains 13 residues. Germline V gene sequence: CDR1 SGHNT, CDR2 YENEEA.

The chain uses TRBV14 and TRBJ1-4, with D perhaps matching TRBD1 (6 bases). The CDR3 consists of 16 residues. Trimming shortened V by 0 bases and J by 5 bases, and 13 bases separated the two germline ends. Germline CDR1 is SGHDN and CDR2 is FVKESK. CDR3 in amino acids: CASSQDLGTWNEKLFF. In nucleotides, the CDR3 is TGTGCCAGCAGCCAAGACTTAGGGACATGGAATGAAAAACTGTTTTTT.

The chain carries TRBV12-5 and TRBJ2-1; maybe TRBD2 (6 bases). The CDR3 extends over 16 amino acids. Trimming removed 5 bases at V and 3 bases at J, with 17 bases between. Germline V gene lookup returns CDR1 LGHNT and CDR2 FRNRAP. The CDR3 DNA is TGTGCTAGTGGTCCTTTTGGAGGGGACGTCTACAATGAGCAGTTCTTC. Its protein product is CASGPFGGDVYNEQFF.

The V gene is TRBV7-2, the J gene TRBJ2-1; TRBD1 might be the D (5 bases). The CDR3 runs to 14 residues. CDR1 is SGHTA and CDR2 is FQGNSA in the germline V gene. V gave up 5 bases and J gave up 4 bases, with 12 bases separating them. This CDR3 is CASSRGHLYNEQFF. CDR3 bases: TGTGCCAGCAGCCGCGGACACCTATACAATGAGCAGTTCTTC.

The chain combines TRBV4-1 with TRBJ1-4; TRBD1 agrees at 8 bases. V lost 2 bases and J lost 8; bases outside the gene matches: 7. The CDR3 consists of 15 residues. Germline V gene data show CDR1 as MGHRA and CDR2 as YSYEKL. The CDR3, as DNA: TGCGCCAGCAGCCAAAGCGACAGGGGAGGAGAAAAACTGTTTTTT. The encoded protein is CASSQSDRGGEKLFF.

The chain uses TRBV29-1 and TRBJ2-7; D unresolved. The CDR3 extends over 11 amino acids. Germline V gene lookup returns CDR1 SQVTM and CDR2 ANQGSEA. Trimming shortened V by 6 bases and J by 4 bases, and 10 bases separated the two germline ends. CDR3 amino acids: CSVDVGYEQYV. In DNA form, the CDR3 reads TGCAGCGTGGACGTAGGGTACGAGCAGTACGTC.

CDR3 nucleotides: TGTGCCAGCAGCTTGAGGCTAGCCACGTACAATGAGCAGTTCTTC. Its translation is CASSLRLATYNEQFF. The chain recombines TRBV5-8 with TRBJ2-1; a weak D match, TRBD2 (5 bases). Germline-derived CDR1 and CDR2 are SGHTS and YDEGEE. V was cut by 1 base and J by 4 bases, with 12 bases left in between. The CDR3 is 15 amino acids.

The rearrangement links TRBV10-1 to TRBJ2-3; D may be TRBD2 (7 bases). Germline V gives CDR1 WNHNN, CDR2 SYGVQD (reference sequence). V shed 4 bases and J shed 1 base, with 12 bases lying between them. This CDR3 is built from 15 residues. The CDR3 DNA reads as TGCGCCAGCAGTGCGGGGGGCCTACGCACAGATACGCAGTATTTT. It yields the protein CASSAGGLRTDTQYF.

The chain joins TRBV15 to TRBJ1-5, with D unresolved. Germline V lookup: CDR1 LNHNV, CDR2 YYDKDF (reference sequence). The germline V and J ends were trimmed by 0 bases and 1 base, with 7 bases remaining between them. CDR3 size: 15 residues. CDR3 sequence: CATSRDAASNQPQHF. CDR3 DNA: TGTGCCACCAGCAGAGACGCTGCGAGCAATCAGCCCCAGCATTTT.

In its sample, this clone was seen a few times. The CDR3, as DNA: TGTGCCAGTAGTATACCGGGACACTTTTCTGCCAAAAACATTCAGTACTTC. Translation gives CASSIPGHFSAKNIQYF. The rearrangement uses TRBV19 and TRBJ2-4, with D possibly matching TRBD1 (6 bases). The CDR3 contains 17 residues. The germline gives CDR1 LNHDA, CDR2 SQIVND (reference sequence). V was trimmed by 2 bases and J by 1 base, leaving 15 bases between them.

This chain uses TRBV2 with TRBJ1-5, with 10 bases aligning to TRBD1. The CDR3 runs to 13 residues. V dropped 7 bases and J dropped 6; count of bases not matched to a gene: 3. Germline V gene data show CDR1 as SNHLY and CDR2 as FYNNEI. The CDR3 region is CASNRQGAQPQHF. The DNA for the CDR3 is TGTGCCAGCAACCGACAGGGGGCTCAGCCCCAGCATTTT.

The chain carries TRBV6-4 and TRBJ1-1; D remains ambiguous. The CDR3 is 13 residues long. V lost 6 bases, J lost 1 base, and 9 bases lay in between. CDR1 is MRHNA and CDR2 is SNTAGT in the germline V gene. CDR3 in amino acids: CASRADTNTEAFF. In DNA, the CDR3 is TGTGCCAGCAGAGCCGACACGAACACTGAAGCTTTCTTT.

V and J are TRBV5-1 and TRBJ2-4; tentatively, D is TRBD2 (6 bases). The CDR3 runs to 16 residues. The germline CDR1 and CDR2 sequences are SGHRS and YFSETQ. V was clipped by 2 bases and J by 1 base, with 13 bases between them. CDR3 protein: CASSLEGGRAKNIQYF. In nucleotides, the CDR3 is TGCGCCAGCAGCTTAGAGGGAGGTAGGGCCAAAAACATTCAGTACTTC.

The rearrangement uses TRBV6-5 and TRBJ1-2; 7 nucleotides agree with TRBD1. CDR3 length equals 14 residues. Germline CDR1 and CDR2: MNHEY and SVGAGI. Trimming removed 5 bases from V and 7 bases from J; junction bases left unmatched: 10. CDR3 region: CASSRSTGTTGYTF. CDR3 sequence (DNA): TGTGCCAGCAGTCGCTCGACAGGGACGACTGGCTACACCTTC.

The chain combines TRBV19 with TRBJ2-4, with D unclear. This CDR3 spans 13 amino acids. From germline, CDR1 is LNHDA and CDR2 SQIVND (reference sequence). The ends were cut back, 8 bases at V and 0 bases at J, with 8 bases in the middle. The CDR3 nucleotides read TGTGCCAGTTCAGAGATAGCCAAAAACATTCAGTACTTC. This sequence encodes CASSEIAKNIQYF.